The rows below give T cell receptor beta chains drawn from one sample of a study of regulatory T cells in long-lasting Graves disease. TCRdb recomputed calls from the multiplex PCR reads with MiXCR, one row per CDR3 protein. This table holds approximately 300,000 distinct CDR3 sequences, about 20% found once. The sample was peripheral blood mononuclear cells (PBMCs), taken at new diagnosis, from a patient treated with antithyroid drugs. Receptors were obtained from a female donor with Graves disease. The CDR3 runs from the conserved cysteine through the conserved F or W. The D gene is left open where the match is weak. Some rows mark clone size as missing; the rest say once, few, many or name a class of expanded clone.

J | V | D | size | DNA | CDR3
TRBJ2-1 | TRBV9 | . | many | TGTGCCAGCAGCCCGAGCGGGCACTCCTACAATGAGCAGTTCTTC | CASSPSGHSYNEQFF
TRBJ2-5 | TRBV7-9 | TRBD2 | many | TGTGCCAGCAGCTCCGCGGGAGGGCCCTCGGGAGAGACCCAGTACTTC | CASSSAGGPSGETQYF
TRBJ2-7 | TRBV13 | TRBD1 | . | TGTGCCAGCAGCCCAGGACAGGGGCACAATGAGCAGTACTTC | CASSPGQGHNEQYF
TRBJ2-1 | TRBV2 | . | . | TGTGCCAGCAGACCATATCTGACAGAAAAGTTCTTC | CASRPYLTEKFF
TRBJ1-1 | TRBV9 | TRBD1 | many | TGTGCCAGCAGCGTAGCGGGACAGGGCGGTGAGGCTTTCTTT | CASSVAGQGGEAFF
TRBJ1-2 | TRBV24-1 | TRBD1 | many | TGTGCCACCAGTGATGTGGGACAGGCTTATGGCTACACCTTC | CATSDVGQAYGYTF
TRBJ2-7 | TRBV28 | TRBD1 | many | TGTGCCAGCAGTTTTGGGACAGGAGCCTACGAGCAGTACTTC | CASSFGTGAYEQYF
TRBJ2-1 | TRBV20-1 | TRBD2 | many | TGCAGTGCTAGAGCCGGGACTAGCGGGAGTGCATCCTACAATGAGCAGTTCTTC | CSARAGTSGSASYNEQFF
TRBJ2-7 | TRBV27 | TRBD2 | few | TGTGCCGGCAGTTTCACGGCGGGGGGCTACGAGCAGTACTTC | CAGSFTAGGYEQYF
TRBJ1-5 | TRBV6-2/TRBV6-3 | . | few | TGTGCCAGCAGTGGGGGTTGGACGGGGGCCTCGAATTTT | CASSGGWTGASNF
TRBJ2-7 | TRBV27 | . | many | TGTGCCAGCAGTTTTGGGTATCTCTACGAGCAGTACTTC | CASSFGYLYEQYF
TRBJ2-3 | TRBV4-2 | TRBD2 | few | TGTGCCAGCAGCCGGGTGGGGACTAGCGGTGGTACGCAGTATTTT | CASSRVGTSGGTQYF
TRBJ2-3 | TRBV10-2 | . | many | TGCGCCAGCACTCGGGACTCAGCAGATACGCAGTATTTT | CASTRDSADTQYF
TRBJ2-5 | TRBV28 | . | many | TGTGCCAGCAGTTTTCAGCGCACCCAAGAGACCCAGTACTTC | CASSFQRTQETQYF
TRBJ1-1 | TRBV10-3 | TRBD1 | few | TGTGCCATATTACAGGGGGAAGGAAACACTGAAGCTTTCTTT | CAILQGEGNTEAFF
TRBJ2-7 | TRBV6-5 | . | many | TGTGCCAGCAGTTACTCGGGACTCATTTACAAAATCTACGAGCAGTACTTC | CASSYSGLIYKIYEQYF
TRBJ2-5 | TRBV29-1 | . | many | TGCAGCGTTATGGTGACAGCCCTGGGTGAGACCCAGTACTTC | CSVMVTALGETQYF
TRBJ2-3 | TRBV5-1 | . | . | TGCGCCAGCAGCCCCCATCTCTTGCTCCCGTTTACAGATACGCAGTATTTT | CASSPHLLLPFTDTQYF
TRBJ1-3 | TRBV12-3/TRBV12-4 | . | many | TGTGCCAGCAGTTCAGGGTCCAGAAACACCATATATTTT | CASSSGSRNTIYF